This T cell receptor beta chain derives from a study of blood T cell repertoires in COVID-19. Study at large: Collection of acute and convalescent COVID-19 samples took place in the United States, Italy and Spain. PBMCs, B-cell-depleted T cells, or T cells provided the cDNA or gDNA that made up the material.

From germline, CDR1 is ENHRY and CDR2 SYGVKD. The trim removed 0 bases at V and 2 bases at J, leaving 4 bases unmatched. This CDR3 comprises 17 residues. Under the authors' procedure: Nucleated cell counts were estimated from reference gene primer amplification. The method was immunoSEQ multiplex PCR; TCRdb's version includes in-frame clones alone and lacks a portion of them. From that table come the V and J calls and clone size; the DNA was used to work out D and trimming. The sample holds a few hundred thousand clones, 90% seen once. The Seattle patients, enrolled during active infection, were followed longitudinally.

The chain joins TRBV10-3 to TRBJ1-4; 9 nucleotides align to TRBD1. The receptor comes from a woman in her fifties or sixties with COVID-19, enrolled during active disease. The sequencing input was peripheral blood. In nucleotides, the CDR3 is TGTGCCATCAGTGAGTCCGGACAGGGGACTACTAATGAAAAACTGTTTTTT. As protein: CAISESGQGTTNEKLFF.